The 9 T cell receptor beta chains below were found in one sample sequenced in a study of somatic mutations in cytotoxic T cells in rheumatoid arthritis (TCRdb year 2017). Library preparation employed the immunoSEQ multiplex PCR assay. Imported from immuneACCESS, the table was reduced by TCRdb to in-frame sequences with V and J called. These copies leave out some clones; in studies compared against another copy, an unresolved V gene accounts for under half, and the cause of the remainder is not known. This sample has nearly 20,000 clones in its table, and roughly nine tenths of those were observed once. The ten largest clones take up around 15% of the sample. Input material: CD8+ T cells sorted from blood. These receptors originate from a middle-aged man in good health.

The rearrangement uses TRBV27 and TRBJ2-2, with TRBD2 identical over 8 bases. Trimming at V came to 3 bases and at J to 4 bases, leaving 4 bases not matched to a gene. This CDR3 spans 15 amino acids. CDR1 is MNHEY and CDR2 is SMNVEV in the germline V gene (reference sequence). The DNA of the CDR3 is TGTGCCAGCAGTTTCGGGAGGGCCTCCACCGGGGAGCTGTTTTTT. Residues: CASSFGRASTGELFF.

The CDR3 nucleotides are TGTGCCAGCAGTTTCCGGCCAGGCACAGATACGCAGTATTTT. This encodes CASSFRPGTDTQYF. This sequence joins TRBV13 and TRBJ2-3; D is undetermined. The length of the CDR3 is 14 residues. V gave up 6 bases and J gave up 1 base, with 11 bases separating them. CDR1 is PRHDT and CDR2 is FYEKMQ in the germline V gene (reference sequence).

J is TRBJ2-1 and V is TRBV5-6; D uncertain. CDR3 length equals 13 residues. The germline V gene has CDR1 SGHDT and CDR2 YYEEEE. Trimming shortened V by 0 bases and J by 2 bases, and 3 bases separated the two germline ends. CDR3 coding DNA: TGTGCCAGCAGCTTGGCACCCTACAATGAGCAGTTCTTC. Protein product: CASSLAPYNEQFF.

The J gene is TRBJ2-7, the V gene TRBV7-9; D is possibly TRBD1 (5 bases). Trimming shortened V by 1 base and J by 5 bases, and 9 bases separated the two germline ends. CDR3 length equals 13 residues. Germline loops: CDR1 SEHNR, CDR2 FQNEAQ (reference sequence). CDR3 in amino acids: CASSLGMGHEQYF. CDR3 in DNA: TGTGCCAGCAGCTTAGGAATGGGGCACGAGCAGTACTTC.

CDR3 bases: TGTGCCAGCTCTTGGGTAGGGGCCTACAATGAGCAGTTCTTC. It specifies CASSWVGAYNEQFF. V gene TRBV27 combines with J gene TRBJ2-1; perhaps TRBD1 as D (5 bases). Germline V lookup: CDR1 MNHEY, CDR2 SMNVEV (reference sequence). The CDR3 is made up of 14 amino acids. V was pared by 8 bases and J by 2 bases, with 13 bases between.

The chain is built from TRBV28 and TRBJ2-4, with 11 bases fitting TRBD2. CDR3 length: 19 residues. Germline V gives CDR1 MDHEN, CDR2 SYDVKM. V lost 6 bases to trimming and J lost 1 base; unmatched junction nucleotides: 14. CDR3 protein: CASRRLAGPSPDAKNIQYF. Written as DNA, the CDR3 is TGTGCCAGCAGGCGACTAGCGGGACCCTCCCCCGACGCCAAAAACATTCAGTACTTC. Complete variable domain (other parts from reference TRBV28 and TRBJ2-4): DVKVTQSSRYLVKRTGEKVFLECVQDMDHENMFWYRQDPGLGLRLIYFSYDVKMKEKGDIPEGYSVSREKKERFSLILESASTNQTSMYLCASRRLAGPSPDAKNIQYFGAGTRLSVL.

The genes are TRBV4-3 and TRBJ1-2, with D perhaps matching TRBD1 (6 bases). Germline loops: CDR1 LGHNA, CDR2 YSLEER. The ends were cut back, 4 bases at V and 2 bases at J, with 20 bases in the middle. This CDR3 comprises 17 residues. CDR3 in DNA: TGCGCCAGCAGCCCCGGCCTTGGGCCAGGGGACAACTATGGCTACACCTTC. Protein sequence: CASSPGLGPGDNYGYTF.

The chain carries TRBV29-1 and TRBJ2-2, with D maybe TRBD2 (7 bases). From germline, CDR1 is SQVTM and CDR2 ANQGSEA. V dropped 5 bases and J dropped 2 bases, with 12 bases sitting between them. The length of the CDR3 is 14 residues. The CDR3: CSVRGAVNTGELFF. In DNA, the CDR3 is TGCAGCGTTCGGGGGGCAGTAAACACCGGGGAGCTGTTTTTT.

The genes are TRBV19 and TRBJ2-3, with D uncertain. Germline-derived CDR1 and CDR2 are LNHDA and SQIVND (reference sequence). The CDR3 extends over 15 amino acids. V shed 9 bases and J shed 4 bases, with 20 bases lying between them. The CDR3 loop is CASRRRPRFPDTQYF. The CDR3 region has the DNA TGTGCCAGCCGCCGCAGACCCCGATTCCCAGATACGCAGTATTTT.